Below, 8 T cell receptor beta chains from the same sample are listed, as sequenced in a study of T-cell reconstitution after alpha-beta-depleted transplantation in children. TCRbeta library construction was performed incorporating unique molecular identifiers. TCRdb reprocessed the PCR reads with MiXCR, giving one entry per CDR3 protein. The sample carries some 490,000 distinct CDR3 sequences, under 15% recorded once. The material sequenced was PBMCs from the stem cell graft donor, taken from the stem cell graft. The receptors were sampled from a human donor who donated a stem cell graft to a child with combined immunodeficiency.

This clonotype was counted between two and nine times. This sequence joins TRBV5-6 and TRBJ2-7; D unclear. Trimming shortened V by 4 bases and J by 1 base, and 12 bases separated the two germline ends. The CDR3 covers 14 residues. Germline assignment: CDR1 SGHDT and CDR2 YYEEEE. CDR3 nucleotides: TGTGCCAGCAGCCCCCGAAAAATATCCTACGAGCAGTACTTC. Amino acids: CASSPRKISYEQYF.

This clonotype occurred a few times. The rearrangement joins TRBV29-1 to TRBJ2-7; D perhaps matches TRBD2 (6 bases). The germline V gene has CDR1 SQVTM and CDR2 ANQGSEA. CDR3 length: 13 residues. V shed 1 base and J shed 2 bases, with 9 bases lying between them. CDR3 bases: TGCAGCGTTGAAGGGCGGGAAACCTACGAGCAGTACTTC. Encoded protein: CSVEGRETYEQYF.

This clonotype appeared a few times. The chain has TRBV25-1 and TRBJ2-5; 9 bases map to TRBD2. The CDR3 is made up of 15 amino acids. Losses at the gene ends were 2 bases for V and 2 bases for J; bases not matched to a gene: 3. Germline CDR1 MGHDK, CDR2 SYGVNS. CDR3 nucleotides: TGTGCCAGCAGTGAAGGCCTAGCGGGGCAAGAGACCCAGTACTTC. It encodes CASSEGLAGQETQYF.

As regards this clonotype: One end of the junction varies from germline; a read error may be responsible. The CDR3 DNA sequence: TGTTGCGCACAAGTCAGAGCCAAAAACATTCAGTACTTC. Amino acid sequence: CCAQVRAKNIQYF. The chain links TRBV20-1 to TRBJ2-4; no reliable D call. The CDR3 length is 13 residues. CDR1 DFQATT and CDR2 SNEGSKA come from the germline V gene (reference sequence).

The J gene is TRBJ2-2, the V gene TRBV6-2 or TRBV6-3; D tentatively reads TRBD1 or TRBD2 (5 bases each). This CDR3 contains 14 residues. Germline V gene data show CDR1 as MNHEY and CDR2 as SVGEGT. Trimming pared 2 bases from V and 3 bases from J, leaving 7 bases between. The CDR3 nucleotides are TGTGCCAGCAGTTACGGGACGCACACCGGGGAGCTGTTTTTT. This sequence encodes CASSYGTHTGELFF.

There are a few counts of this clonotype. This rearrangement joins TRBV7-8 to TRBJ1-2, with 8 positions matching TRBD1. The CDR3 consists of 15 residues. J gave up 8 bases and V 5 bases, and 13 bases lay outside the gene matches. CDR1 SGHVS and CDR2 FQNEAQ come from the germline V gene. The CDR3 DNA sequence: TGTGCCAGCAGCCTACCCTCTCAGGGGGCAGGGGGCTACACCTTC. Translation: CASSLPSQGAGGYTF.

The chain combines TRBV6-4 with TRBJ2-6, with D unresolved. Trimming removed 8 bases from V and 0 bases from J, with 17 bases in between. Germline V gives CDR1 MRHNA, CDR2 SNTAGT. The CDR3 covers 17 residues. CDR3 region: CASAANQVNSGANVLTF. CDR3 coding DNA: TGTGCCAGCGCCGCCAATCAGGTTAACTCTGGGGCCAACGTCCTGACTTTC.

There are many counts of this clonotype. The chain links TRBV6-6 to TRBJ2-3; D is ambiguous. The CDR3 covers 10 residues. CDR1 and CDR2 (germline): MNHNY, SVGAGI (reference sequence). V shed 8 bases and J shed 6 bases, with 6 bases lying between them. The CDR3 DNA sequence: TGTGCCAGCCTCGGGGATACGCAGTATTTT. It yields the protein CASLGDTQYF.